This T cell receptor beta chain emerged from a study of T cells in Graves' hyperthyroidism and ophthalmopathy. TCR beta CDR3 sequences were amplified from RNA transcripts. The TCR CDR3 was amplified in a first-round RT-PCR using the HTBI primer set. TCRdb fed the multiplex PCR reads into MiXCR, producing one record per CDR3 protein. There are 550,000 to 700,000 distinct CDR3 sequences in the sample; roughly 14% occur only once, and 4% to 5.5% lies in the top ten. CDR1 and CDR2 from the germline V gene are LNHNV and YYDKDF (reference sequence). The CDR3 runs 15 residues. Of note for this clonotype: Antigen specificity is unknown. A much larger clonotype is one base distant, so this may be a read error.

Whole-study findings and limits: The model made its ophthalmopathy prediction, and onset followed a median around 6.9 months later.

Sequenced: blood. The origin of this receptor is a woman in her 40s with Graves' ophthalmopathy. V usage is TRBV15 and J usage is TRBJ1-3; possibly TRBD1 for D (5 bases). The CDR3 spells CSTSRAGSAGNTIYF. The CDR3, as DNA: TGTTCCACCAGCAGAGCAGGGAGCGCCGGAAACACCATATATTTT.